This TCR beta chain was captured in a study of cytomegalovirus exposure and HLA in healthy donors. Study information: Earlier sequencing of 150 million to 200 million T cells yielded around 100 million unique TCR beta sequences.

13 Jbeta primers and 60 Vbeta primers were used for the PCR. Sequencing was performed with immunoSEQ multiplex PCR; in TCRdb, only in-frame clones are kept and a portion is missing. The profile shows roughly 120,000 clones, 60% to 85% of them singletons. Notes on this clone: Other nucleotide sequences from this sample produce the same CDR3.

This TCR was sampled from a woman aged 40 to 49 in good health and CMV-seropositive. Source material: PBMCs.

The CDR3 reads CASSSDSYGYTF. In DNA form, the CDR3 reads TGTGCCAGCAGTTCGGACAGCTATGGCTACACCTTC. This chain links TRBV5-4 with TRBJ1-2; D is possibly TRBD1 (6 bases). The V and J ends lost 5 bases and 4 bases respectively, with 9 bases between them. The CDR3 is made up of 12 amino acids. The germline gives CDR1 SGHNT, CDR2 YYREEE (reference sequence).